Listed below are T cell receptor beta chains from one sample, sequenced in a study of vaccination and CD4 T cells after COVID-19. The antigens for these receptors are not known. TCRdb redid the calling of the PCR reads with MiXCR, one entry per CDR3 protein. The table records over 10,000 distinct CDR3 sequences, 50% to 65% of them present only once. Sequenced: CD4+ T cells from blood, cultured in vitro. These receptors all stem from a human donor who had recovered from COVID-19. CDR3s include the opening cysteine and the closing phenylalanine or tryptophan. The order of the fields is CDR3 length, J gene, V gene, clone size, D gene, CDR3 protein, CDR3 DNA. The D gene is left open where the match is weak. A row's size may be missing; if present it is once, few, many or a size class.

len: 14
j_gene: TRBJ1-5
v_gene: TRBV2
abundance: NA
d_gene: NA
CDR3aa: CASSEIAEDQPQHF
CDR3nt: TGTGCCAGCAGTGAAATCGCTGAAGATCAGCCCCAGCATTTT

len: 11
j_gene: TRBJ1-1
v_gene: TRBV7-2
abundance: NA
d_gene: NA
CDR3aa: CASGRGAEAFF
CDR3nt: TGTGCCAGCGGGCGGGGGGCTGAAGCTTTCTTT

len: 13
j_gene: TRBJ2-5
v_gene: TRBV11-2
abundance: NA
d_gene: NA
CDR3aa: CASSTKTIGTQYF
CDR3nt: TGTGCCAGCAGCACAAAGACTATAGGGACCCAGTACTTC

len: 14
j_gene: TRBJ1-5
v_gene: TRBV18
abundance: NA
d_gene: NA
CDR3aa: CASSPRVGDQPQHF
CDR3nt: TGTGCCAGCTCACCACGCGTGGGAGATCAGCCCCAGCATTTT

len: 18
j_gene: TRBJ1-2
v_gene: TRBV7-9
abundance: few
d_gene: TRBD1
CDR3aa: CASSLGWKGATNNYGYTF
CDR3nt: TGTGCCAGCAGCTTAGGGTGGAAGGGGGCGACGAACAACTATGGCTACACCTTC

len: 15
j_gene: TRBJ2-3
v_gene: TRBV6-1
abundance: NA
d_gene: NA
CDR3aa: CASKKGLLSTDTQYF
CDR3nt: TGTGCCAGCAAGAAGGGACTCTTATCCACAGATACGCAGTATTTT

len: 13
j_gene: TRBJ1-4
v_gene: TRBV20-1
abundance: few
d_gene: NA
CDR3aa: CSAPFGGGEKLFF
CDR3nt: TGCAGTGCTCCCTTTGGGGGAGGGGAAAAACTGTTTTTT

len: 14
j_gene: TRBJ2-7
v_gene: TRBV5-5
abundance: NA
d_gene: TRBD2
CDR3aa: CASSQGLADYEQYF
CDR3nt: TGTGCCAGCAGCCAAGGACTAGCGGACTACGAGCAGTACTTC

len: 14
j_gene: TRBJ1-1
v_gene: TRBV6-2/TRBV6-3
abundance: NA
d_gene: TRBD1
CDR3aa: CASSFGQDPFEAFF
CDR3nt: TGTGCCAGCAGCTTCGGACAGGACCCCTTTGAAGCTTTCTTT

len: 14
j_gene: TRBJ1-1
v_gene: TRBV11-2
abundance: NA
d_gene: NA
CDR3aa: CASSPWGQNTEAFF
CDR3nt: TGTGCCAGCAGCCCCTGGGGGCAAAACACTGAAGCTTTCTTT

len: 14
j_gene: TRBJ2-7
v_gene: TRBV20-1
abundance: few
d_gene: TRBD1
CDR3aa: CSSDAGQGTSEQYF
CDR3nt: TGCAGCTCGGACGCGGGACAGGGGACCAGCGAGCAGTACTTC